These T cell receptor beta chains were read from a single sample in a study of CD8+CD57+ T cells in acquired aplastic anemia. TCRdb fed the reads into MiXCR, producing one record per CDR3 protein. The table records under 350,000 distinct CDR3 sequences, 55% to 65% of them present only once. Sequencing was carried out using sorted CD4+, CD8+, or CD8+CD57+ T cells (not recorded which) from PBMCs. The source of these receptors is a human donor with severe aplastic anemia or a healthy control (not recorded which). Both conserved end residues are part of each CDR3. A D gene is named only where the DNA matches it firmly. Size tells how often a clone was seen (once, few, many) or the class of an expanded clone, and some rows leave it out.

j_call | clone_size | v_call | d_call | cdr3_nt | cdr3_aa
TRBJ2-4 | - | TRBV2 | - | TGTGCCAGCAGTGATGGGCAGGGCAAAAACATTCAGTACTTC | CASSDGQGKNIQYF
TRBJ2-7 | - | TRBV15 | TRBD1 | TGTGCCACCACCGTCTTCGGGACAGGGAACGAGCAGTACTTC | CATTVFGTGNEQYF
TRBJ2-7 | - | TRBV7-3 | - | TGTGCCACCAGCGCAAGGCTCGGATACGAGCAGTACTTC | CATSARLGYEQYF
TRBJ1-5 | - | TRBV29-1 | - | TGCAGCGTTCGGACACTAGATAGCAATCAGCCCCAGCATTTT | CSVRTLDSNQPQHF
TRBJ2-7 | - | TRBV2 | - | TGTGCCAGCAGTGAAGGGCGGGCAGGGTTGGTGCAGCGCTTC | CASSEGRAGLVQRF
TRBJ2-7 | - | TRBV18 | TRBD1 | TGTGCCAGCTCACCTGGGACAGGGTTAGGGAGCTACGAGCAGTACTTC | CASSPGTGLGSYEQYF
TRBJ2-7 | many | TRBV4-3 | - | TGCGCCAGCAGCCAACTACCAGGGGACTCCTACGAGCAGTACTTC | CASSQLPGDSYEQYF
TRBJ2-1 | few | TRBV6-1 | TRBD1 | TGTGCCAGCAGTGCGCGAACGACAGGGATAGGCGGTGAGCAGTTCTTC | CASSARTTGIGGEQFF
TRBJ1-1 | - | TRBV7-2 | - | TGTGCCAGCAGCTTGGCCCAGGGGCACCACACTGAAGCTTTCTTT | CASSLAQGHHTEAFF
TRBJ1-1 | many | TRBV29-1 | - | TGCAGCGCCGCTGGGGGTGGGGACACTGAAGCTTTCTTT | CSAAGGGDTEAFF
TRBJ2-1 | - | TRBV2 | TRBD1 | TGTGCCAGCTCGGACAGGGGAGAGGGTGAGCAGTTCTTC | CASSDRGEGEQFF
TRBJ1-6 | many | TRBV4-2 | - | TGTGCCAGCAGCCAAGGACAGGCCGATAATTCACCCCTCCACTTT | CASSQGQADNSPLHF
TRBJ1-2 | many | TRBV12-5 | - | TGTGCTAGTGGTTTGTTTCTTGCTACAGGGAGAGGCTATGGCTACACCTTC | CASGLFLATGRGYGYTF
TRBJ2-1 | - | TRBV7-3 | - | TGTGCCAGCAGCTGGGCCGGGTCCTATGAGCAGTTCTTC | CASSWAGSYEQFF
TRBJ2-1 | many | TRBV9 | TRBD2 | TGTGCCAGCAGCGCGAGTTTTCCTGGACTAGACAATGAGCAGTTCTTC | CASSASFPGLDNEQFF
TRBJ2-6 | - | TRBV2 | - | TGTGCCAGCAGTTCCCAGGGAACTGGGGCCAACGTCCTGACTTTC | CASSSQGTGANVLTF
TRBJ2-1 | - | TRBV25-1 | - | TGTGCCAGCAGGGTCGGGGCGGAGCAGTTCTTC | CASRVGAEQFF
TRBJ2-5 | once | TRBV7-3 | - | TGTGCCAGCAGCTTATCCGGGGGTAGTGTCGGGGAGACCCAGTACTTC | CASSLSGGSVGETQYF
TRBJ2-3 | - | TRBV2 | - | TGTGCCAGCAGTGTCGGGAGATCACAGTATTTT | CASSVGRSQYF
TRBJ2-5 | - | TRBV12-3/TRBV12-4 | - | TGTGCCAGCAGAGCGGAGTTACAGGAGACCCAGTACTTC | CASRAELQETQYF
TRBJ2-2 | - | TRBV5-1 | TRBD1 | TGCGCCAGCAGCTTGGGACAGGGGGCGGACACCGGGGAGCTGTTTTTT | CASSLGQGADTGELFF
TRBJ1-1 | - | TRBV10-1 | - | TGCGCCAGCAGCCGGGACGCCTTCACTGAAGCTTTCTTT | CASSRDAFTEAFF
TRBJ2-6 | once | TRBV7-3 | - | TGTGCCAGCAGCTTGGCAGGAAGCTCTGGGGCCAACGTCCTGACTTTC | CASSLAGSSGANVLTF
TRBJ1-2 | few | TRBV9 | - | TGTGCCAGCAGCTTCGACGGCAACTATGGCTACACCTTC | CASSFDGNYGYTF
TRBJ2-3 | many | TRBV24-1 | TRBD2 | TGTGCCACCAGTGAGCCCCTAGCGGGGTTCACAGATACGCAGTATTTT | CATSEPLAGFTDTQYF
TRBJ2-7 | few | TRBV19 | - | TGTGCCAGTAGTATTTATGGGATGGGCCCCTACGAGCAGTACTTC | CASSIYGMGPYEQYF
TRBJ2-6 | many | TRBV15 | - | TGTGCCACCAGCAGAGAGGGCGGGTTTGGGGCCAACGTCCTGACTTTC | CATSREGGFGANVLTF
TRBJ1-2 | - | TRBV7-3 | - | TGTGCTAGCAGCTCCCCGGAAAATAACTATGGCTACACCTTC | CASSSPENNYGYTF
TRBJ2-7 | few | TRBV7-8 | - | TGTGCCAGCAGCTTAGCGACAAATACCTACTACGAGCAGTACTTC | CASSLATNTYYEQYF
TRBJ2-2 | - | TRBV4-2 | - | TGTGCCAGCAGCCAGGCACAGGGTAACACCGGGGAGCTGTTTTTT | CASSQAQGNTGELFF
TRBJ2-3 | - | TRBV2 | TRBD2 | TGTGCCAGCGACACTAGCGGCACAGATACGCAGTATTTT | CASDTSGTDTQYF
TRBJ2-7 | - | TRBV7-9 | TRBD1 | TGTGCCAGCAGCAAGGCCGGGACAGGGAGCTCAACCGAGCAGTACTTC | CASSKAGTGSSTEQYF
TRBJ1-2 | many | TRBV7-8 | - | TGTGCCAGCAGTAGGTCTAACACCAACTATGGCTACACCTTC | CASSRSNTNYGYTF
TRBJ1-6 | - | TRBV19 | - | TGTGCCAGTAGTACCGACGCGTGGCCTAATTCACCCCTCCACTTT | CASSTDAWPNSPLHF
TRBJ2-5 | many | TRBV25-1 | - | TGTGCCAGCAGTGAGGGGAGGGGGAGGGAGACCCAGTACTTC | CASSEGRGRETQYF
TRBJ2-7 | - | TRBV19 | TRBD2 | TGTGCCAGTAGTACGTATAGCGGGGGGGCCGTCCACGAGCAGTACTTC | CASSTYSGGAVHEQYF
TRBJ2-5 | - | TRBV29-1 | TRBD2 | TGCAGCGCACCGACTAGCGCGGTGGAGACCCAGTACTTC | CSAPTSAVETQYF
TRBJ2-7 | - | TRBV20-1 | TRBD1 | TGCAGTGCTAGAGATACAGGACAGGGGGCCTACGAGCAGTACTTC | CSARDTGQGAYEQYF
TRBJ2-7 | - | TRBV9 | - | TGTGCCAGCAGCACGGGTCTAATCACCTACGAGCAGTACTTC | CASSTGLITYEQYF
TRBJ1-1 | - | TRBV15 | - | TGTGCCACCAGCAGAGATCGCGGGGGGGCTGAAGCTTTCTTT | CATSRDRGGAEAFF
TRBJ2-1 | - | TRBV28 | - | TGTGCCAGCAGAAGTAGCCCTCCAAACAATGAGCAGTTCTTC | CASRSSPPNNEQFF
TRBJ1-2 | many | TRBV5-1 | - | TGCGCCAGCAGCTTGGTGCCAGGGGTGGACTATGGCTACACCTTC | CASSLVPGVDYGYTF
TRBJ2-1 | - | TRBV20-1 | TRBD2 | TGCAGTGCTAGTGGACTAGCGGGGGGGCTCAATGAGCAGTTCTTC | CSASGLAGGLNEQFF
TRBJ1-2 | - | TRBV12-3/TRBV12-4 | - | TGTGCCAGCAGTTTAGCGGGGGACTCTGGCTACACCTTC | CASSLAGDSGYTF
TRBJ2-1 | many | TRBV3-1 | - | TGTGCCAGCAGCACAAGGACAGTCTACGAGCAGTTCTTC | CASSTRTVYEQFF
TRBJ1-1 | - | TRBV7-9 | - | TGTGCCAGCAGCTACACGGGGGGCGCGACTGAAGCTTTCTTT | CASSYTGGATEAFF
TRBJ2-5 | - | TRBV10-3 | TRBD1 | TGTGCCATCAGCCCGACAGGGGCAGGCGAGACCCAGTACTTC | CAISPTGAGETQYF
TRBJ2-7 | few | TRBV29-1 | - | TGCAGCGTTGTGGTCAGTAGTTTCTACGAGCAGTACTTC | CSVVVSSFYEQYF
TRBJ1-6 | - | TRBV7-3 | - | TGTGCCAGCAGCTTATTCCCAAGCAACAATTCACCCCTCCACTTT | CASSLFPSNNSPLHF
TRBJ2-5 | - | TRBV20-1 | - | TGCAGTGCTAGACTCCTAGCCCAAGAGACCCAGTACTTC | CSARLLAQETQYF
TRBJ2-7 | - | TRBV15 | TRBD1 | TGTGCCACCAGCAGCGTGATAGGGACAGGCAGCCGGCACGAGCAGTACTTC | CATSSVIGTGSRHEQYF
TRBJ1-1 | - | TRBV11-2 | - | TGTGCCAGCAGCTTGTGGTTCAACACTGAAGCTTTCTTT | CASSLWFNTEAFF
TRBJ2-7 | - | TRBV29-1 | - | TGCAGCGTTGGCAGAGTTACCTACGAGCAGTACTTC | CSVGRVTYEQYF
TRBJ1-5 | many | TRBV10-3 | - | TGTGCCATCAGTGAGTCAGTTAGCAATCAGCCCCAGCATTTT | CAISESVSNQPQHF
TRBJ2-1 | - | TRBV20-1 | TRBD2 | TGCAGTGCCTTTTCTAGCGGGAGGGCCGATGAGCAGTTCTTC | CSAFSSGRADEQFF